This TCR beta chain originates from a study of control samples from healthy donors and cancer patients. TCRdb's table, derived via immunoSEQ multiplex PCR, lists solely in-frame clones and lacks some. The sample lists 110,000 or so clones, roughly 90% occurring once. The germline V gene encodes CDR1 MNHEY and CDR2 SMNVEV (reference sequence). This CDR3 has 11 residues. V was clipped by 11 bases and J by 4 bases, with 10 bases between them. The sequence came from a man aged 45-65 years in good health. Sequencing input: blood. This chain uses TRBV27 with TRBJ2-3; D is unclear. CDR3 region: CAVYDADTQYF. CDR3 coding DNA: TGTGCCGTCTATGATGCAGATACGCAGTATTTT.